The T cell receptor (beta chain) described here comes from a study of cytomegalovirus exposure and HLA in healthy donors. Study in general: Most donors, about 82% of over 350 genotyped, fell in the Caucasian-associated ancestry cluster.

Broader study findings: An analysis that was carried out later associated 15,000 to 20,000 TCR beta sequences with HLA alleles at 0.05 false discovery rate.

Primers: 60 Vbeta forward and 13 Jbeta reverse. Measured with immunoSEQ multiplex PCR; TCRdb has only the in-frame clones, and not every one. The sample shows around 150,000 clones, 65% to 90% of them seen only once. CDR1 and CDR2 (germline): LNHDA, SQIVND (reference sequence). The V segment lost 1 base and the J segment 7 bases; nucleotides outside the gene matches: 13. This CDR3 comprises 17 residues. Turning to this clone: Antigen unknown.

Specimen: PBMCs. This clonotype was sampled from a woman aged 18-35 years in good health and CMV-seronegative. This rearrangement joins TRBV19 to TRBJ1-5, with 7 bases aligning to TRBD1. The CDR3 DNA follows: TGTGCCAGTAGTATAGGACAGGGCTTTAGAGGGTTACAGCCCCAGCATTTT. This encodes CASSIGQGFRGLQPQHF.